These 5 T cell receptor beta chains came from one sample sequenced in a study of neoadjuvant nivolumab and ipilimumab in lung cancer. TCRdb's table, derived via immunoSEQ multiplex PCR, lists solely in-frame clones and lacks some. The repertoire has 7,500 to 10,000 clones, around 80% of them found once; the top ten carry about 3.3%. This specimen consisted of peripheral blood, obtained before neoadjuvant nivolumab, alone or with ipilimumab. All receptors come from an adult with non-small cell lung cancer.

CDR3 protein: CASSLEGTALGSEQFF. The CDR3 DNA sequence: TGTGCCAGCAGTCTGGAGGGGACAGCCCTAGGAAGTGAGCAGTTCTTC. This chain joins TRBV27 and TRBJ2-1, with D maybe TRBD1 (7 bases). V was trimmed by 5 bases and J by 9 bases, leaving 23 bases between them. The CDR3 runs to 16 residues. Looked up from germline, CDR1 is MNHEY and CDR2 is SMNVEV (reference sequence).

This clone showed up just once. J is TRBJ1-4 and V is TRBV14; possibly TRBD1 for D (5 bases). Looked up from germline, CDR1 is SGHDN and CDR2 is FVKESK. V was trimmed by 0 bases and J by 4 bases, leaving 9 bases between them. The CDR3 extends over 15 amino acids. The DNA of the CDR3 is TGTGCCAGCAGCCAAGAGCAGGGACTTAATGAAAAACTGTTTTTT. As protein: CASSQEQGLNEKLFF.

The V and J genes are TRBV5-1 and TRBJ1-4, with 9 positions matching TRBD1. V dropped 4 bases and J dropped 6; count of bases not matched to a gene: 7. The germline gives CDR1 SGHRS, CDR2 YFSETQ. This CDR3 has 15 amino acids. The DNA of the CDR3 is TGCGCCAGCAGCCCTCGGACAGGGGTGGATGAAAAACTGTTTTTT. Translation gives CASSPRTGVDEKLFF.

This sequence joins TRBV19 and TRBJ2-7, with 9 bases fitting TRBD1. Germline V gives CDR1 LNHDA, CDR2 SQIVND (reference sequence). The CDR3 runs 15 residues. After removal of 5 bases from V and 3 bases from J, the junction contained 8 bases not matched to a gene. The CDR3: CASSLTPGQGYEQYF. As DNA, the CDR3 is TGTGCCAGTAGTCTTACACCGGGACAGGGCTACGAGCAGTACTTC. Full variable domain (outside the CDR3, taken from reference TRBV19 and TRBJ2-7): DGGITQSPKYLFRKEGQNVTLSCEQNLNHDAMYWYRQDPGQGLRLIYYSQIVNDFQKGDIAEGYSVSREKKESFPLTVTSAQKNPTAFYLCASSLTPGQGYEQYFGPGTRLTVT.

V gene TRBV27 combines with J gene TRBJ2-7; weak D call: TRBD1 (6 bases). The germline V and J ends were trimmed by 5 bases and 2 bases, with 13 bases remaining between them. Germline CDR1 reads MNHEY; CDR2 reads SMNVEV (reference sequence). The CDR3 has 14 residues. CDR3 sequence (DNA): TGTGCCAGCAGTCGCCGACAGGAGACCTACGAGCAGTACTTC. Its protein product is CASSRRQETYEQYF.